This passage covers 27 T cell receptor beta chains from one sample sequenced in a study of CD8+ T cells in alopecia areata. Treatment specified: oral pan-JAK inhibitor, 5-10 mg twice daily. Sequencing relied on a cDNA template that was reverse transcribed from extracted RNA. The method was immunoSEQ multiplex PCR; TCRdb's version includes in-frame clones alone and lacks a portion of them. The sample lists about 210,000 clones; roughly two fifths were seen once. The material sequenced was CD4+ T cells sorted from blood, taken around week 34, from a patient treated with tofacitinib. All receptors derive from a human donor with alopecia areata.

This clone was detected a few times. The chain is built from TRBV5-1 and TRBJ2-7; D unresolved. Trimming took 1 base from V and 0 from J, leaving 14 bases between them. Looked up from germline, CDR1 is SGHRS and CDR2 is YFSETQ. This CDR3 comprises 16 residues. CDR3: CASSLYGIRSSYEQYF. Written as DNA, the CDR3 is TGCGCCAGCAGCTTGTATGGGATCCGTAGCTCCTACGAGCAGTACTTC.

The rearrangement joins TRBV5-1 to TRBJ2-5; tentatively, D is TRBD2 (6 bases). Germline CDR1 is SGHRS and CDR2 is YFSETQ. Trimming cost V 3 bases and J 1 base, with 13 bases left between them. The CDR3 sequence is 15 residues long. CDR3 in amino acids: CASSSIRRGQETQYF. The CDR3 region has the DNA TGCGCCAGCAGCTCAATCCGGAGGGGCCAAGAGACCCAGTACTTC.

This clone showed up many times. This rearrangement joins TRBV6-5 to TRBJ2-3; possible D gene TRBD2, 6 bases. This CDR3 comprises 15 residues. Per germline, CDR1 MNHEY and CDR2 SVGAGI. V gave up 6 bases and J gave up 5 bases, with 18 bases separating them. The CDR3 reads CASSYRLRGGDTQYF. For the CDR3, the DNA is TGTGCCAGCAGCTACCGACTGCGGGGAGGAGATACGCAGTATTTT.

In its sample, this clone was seen a few times. V usage is TRBV2 and J usage is TRBJ2-2, with 11 bases lining up with TRBD2. CDR1 is SNHLY and CDR2 is FYNNEI in the germline V gene. CDR3 length equals 14 residues. Trimming removed 7 bases from V and 4 bases from J; junction bases left unmatched: 2. CDR3 in DNA: TGTGCCAGCATGGGGACTAGCGGCACCGGGGAGCTGTTTTTT. This sequence encodes CASMGTSGTGELFF.

A few counts support this clone. The V and J genes are TRBV6-1 and TRBJ1-2; 7 bases are a match to TRBD1. Germline V lookup: CDR1 MNHNS, CDR2 SASEGT. V was clipped by 7 bases and J by 5 bases; unmatched bases: 10. This CDR3 has 14 amino acids. The CDR3 DNA follows: TGTGCCAGCACCCAGACAGGGCTCCTATATGGCTACACCTTC. Residues: CASTQTGLLYGYTF.

This chain connects TRBV30 to TRBJ1-3; D is ambiguous. Between the trimmed V and J ends, which lost 4 bases and 0 bases, there was a span of 10 bases. The CDR3 sequence is 14 residues long. Germline V gives CDR1 GTSNPN, CDR2 SVGIG (reference sequence). Written as DNA, the CDR3 is TGTGCCTGGACCCAAAGCTACTCTGGAAACACCATATATTTT. Encoded protein: CAWTQSYSGNTIYF.

This chain uses TRBV30 with TRBJ1-2; D is undetermined. The V gene lost 4 bases and the J gene lost 2 bases, with 20 bases spanning the gap. The CDR3 runs 16 residues. Looked up from germline, CDR1 is GTSNPN and CDR2 is SVGIG (reference sequence). CDR3 region: CAWIRRVYGLNYGYTF. DNA for the CDR3: TGTGCCTGGATAAGAAGGGTGTACGGACTCAACTATGGCTACACCTTC.

The V and J genes are TRBV2 and TRBJ2-3; D is possibly TRBD1 or TRBD2 (6 bases each). The CDR3 has 12 residues. The germline V and J ends were trimmed by 8 bases and 6 bases, with 12 bases remaining between them. Germline V gene lookup returns CDR1 SNHLY and CDR2 FYNNEI. The CDR3 sequence is CASLQGGDTQYF. CDR3 DNA: TGTGCCAGCCTACAGGGAGGCGATACGCAGTATTTT.

The rearrangement links TRBV6-5 to TRBJ2-7; 10 nucleotides align to TRBD2. The CDR3 loop spans 13 amino acids. J gave up 6 bases and V 5 bases, and 4 bases lay outside the gene matches. The germline V gene encodes CDR1 MNHEY and CDR2 SVGAGI. CDR3 region: CASSRLAGVEQYF. In DNA, the CDR3 is TGTGCCAGCAGTAGGCTAGCGGGAGTCGAGCAGTACTTC.

This clone was seen just once. J is TRBJ2-5 and V is TRBV5-6; the D gene could be TRBD1 or TRBD2 (5 bases each). V was trimmed by 6 bases and J by 1 base, leaving 22 bases between them. The germline V gene encodes CDR1 SGHDT and CDR2 YYEEEE. The CDR3 is made up of 17 amino acids. CDR3 in DNA: TGTGCCAGCAACCTTGAGGGAAAGGGACGAATCCAAGAGACCCAGTACTTC. This codes for CASNLEGKGRIQETQYF.

This clone occurred a few times. The rearrangement joins TRBV27 to TRBJ2-1; 14 nucleotides align to TRBD2. The CDR3 runs 15 residues. The V gene's germline CDR1 is MNHEY and CDR2 SMNVEV (reference sequence). V lost 5 bases, J lost 14 bases, and 11 bases stayed unmatched. CDR3 residues: CASSRPGLAGVWEFF. The CDR3 DNA sequence: TGTGCCAGCAGTCGGCCGGGACTAGCGGGAGTCTGGGAGTTCTTC.

This clone has a handful of counts. V usage is TRBV30 and J usage is TRBJ2-6; D is unresolved. The CDR3 totals 16 residues. V was pared by 2 bases and J by 0 bases, with 11 bases between. The germline CDR1 and CDR2 sequences are GTSNPN and SVGIG (reference sequence). The CDR3 region has the DNA TGTGCCTGGAGTCCCGCCCGGAGCTCTGGGGCCAACGTCCTGACTTTC. Encoded protein: CAWSPARSSGANVLTF.

This clone has a count of ten or more. The rearrangement uses TRBV14 and TRBJ2-1; 7 bases agree with TRBD2. The CDR3 contains 17 residues. The germline CDR1 and CDR2 sequences are SGHDN and FVKESK. The V segment lost 2 bases and the J segment 2 bases; nucleotides outside the gene matches: 9. The CDR3 loop reads CASSQPGTNAPYNEQFF. In DNA, the CDR3 is TGTGCCAGCAGCCAACCCGGGACTAACGCCCCCTACAATGAGCAGTTCTTC.

This clone occurred once. The rearrangement links TRBV5-1 to TRBJ2-1; D uncertain. With 4 bases removed from V and 8 bases from J, the gap between germline ends came to 13 bases. The CDR3 is 13 amino acids. Germline CDR1 and CDR2: SGHRS and YFSETQ. The CDR3 region is CASSPDLRDEQFF. The CDR3 DNA is TGCGCCAGCAGCCCGGACCTACGGGATGAGCAGTTCTTC.

V usage is TRBV29-1 and J usage is TRBJ2-1; 7 nucleotides align to TRBD1. This CDR3 is built from 13 residues. Germline CDR1 is SQVTM and CDR2 is ANQGSEA. V lost 3 bases and J lost 1; bases outside the gene matches: 0. This chain's CDR3 is CSVDRGSYNEQFF. Written as DNA, the CDR3 is TGCAGCGTTGACAGGGGGTCCTACAATGAGCAGTTCTTC.

This clone was observed a handful of times. This rearrangement joins TRBV4-1 to TRBJ2-7; D perhaps matches TRBD1 (6 bases). V gave up 4 bases and J gave up 3 bases, with 13 bases separating them. From germline, CDR1 is MGHRA and CDR2 YSYEKL. This CDR3 is built from 14 residues. The CDR3 sequence: CASSPPGVFYEQYF. The DNA for the CDR3 is TGCGCCAGCAGCCCCCCAGGGGTCTTCTACGAGCAGTACTTC.

V and J are TRBV5-1 and TRBJ2-5, with 8 bases lining up with TRBD1. This CDR3 contains 15 residues. V lost 0 bases to trimming and J lost 4 bases; unmatched junction nucleotides: 5. Germline loops: CDR1 SGHRS, CDR2 YFSETQ. The CDR3 DNA is TGCGCCAGCAGCTTGGGAAGAGGACAGGGAGAGACCCAGTACTTC. Translating it yields CASSLGRGQGETQYF.

The CDR3 nucleotides are TGTGCCAGCAATCCGGACTATAACACCGGGGAGCTGTTTTTT. It codes for CASNPDYNTGELFF. V is TRBV6-5 and J is TRBJ2-2; tentatively, D is TRBD2 (6 bases). The CDR3 runs to 14 residues. The V gene lost 7 bases and the J gene lost 2 bases, with 11 bases spanning the gap. Germline V CDR1 and CDR2: MNHEY, SVGAGI.

The chain couples TRBV29-1 to TRBJ2-3, with a possible D match to TRBD2 (6 bases). Germline values: CDR1 SQVTM, CDR2 ANQGSEA. The CDR3 contains 12 residues. The CDR3 protein is CSARGSTDTQYF. CDR3 in DNA: TGCAGTGCGCGGGGTAGCACAGATACGCAGTATTTT.

In this sample, this clone turned up a few times. The genes are TRBV11-2 and TRBJ1-2, with 9 bases that match TRBD1. CDR3 length: 14 residues. Germline V gives CDR1 SGHAT, CDR2 FQNNGV. After removal of 6 bases from V and 4 bases from J, the junction contained 6 bases not matched to a gene. CDR3 protein: CASRSQGAVYGYTF. CDR3 nucleotides: TGTGCCAGCAGATCACAGGGGGCCGTCTATGGCTACACCTTC.

This clone was observed a handful of times. The chain combines TRBV6-6 with TRBJ1-1; possibly TRBD1 for D (5 bases). The length of the CDR3 is 12 residues. Germline CDR1 reads MNHNY; CDR2 reads SVGAGI (reference sequence). V lost 7 bases and J lost 5, with 11 bases in between. The CDR3 reads CASNPRGTEAFF. CDR3 nucleotide sequence: TGTGCCAGCAACCCTCGGGGGACTGAAGCTTTCTTT.

This clone was seen a handful of times. The chain carries TRBV4-1 and TRBJ1-1, with 7 bases that match TRBD1. V lost 0 bases to trimming and J lost 4 bases; unmatched junction nucleotides: 5. CDR3 length: 15 amino acids. CDR1 and CDR2 from the germline V gene are MGHRA and YSYEKL. The CDR3 reads CASSQEPRGSTEAFF. DNA for the CDR3: TGCGCCAGCAGCCAAGAACCCAGGGGGAGCACTGAAGCTTTCTTT.

The chain combines TRBV11-1 with TRBJ2-7; D may correspond to TRBD1 or TRBD2 (6 bases each). V was cut by 5 bases and J by 2 bases, with 13 bases left in between. This CDR3 has 14 amino acids. Germline assignment: CDR1 SGHAT and CDR2 FQDESV (reference sequence). The CDR3 protein is CASSPRGGTYEQYF. CDR3 bases: TGTGCCAGCAGCCCCCGAGGGGGGACCTACGAGCAGTACTTC. Drawing the rest from reference TRBV11-1 and TRBJ2-7, the complete variable domain is EAEVAQSPRYKITEKSQAVAFWCDPISGHATLYWYRQILGQGPELLVQFQDESVVDDSQLPKDRFSAERLKGVDSTLKIQPAELGDSAMYLCASSPRGGTYEQYFGPGTRLTVT.

The genes are TRBV9 and TRBJ1-4; D possibly corresponds to TRBD1 (5 bases). The germline V gene encodes CDR1 SGDLS and CDR2 YYNGEE. The CDR3 is 12 amino acids. Between the trimmed V and J ends, which lost 10 bases and 6 bases, there was a span of 13 bases. As DNA, the CDR3 is TGTGCCGGAAGGGGAGGGGATGAAAAACTGTTTTTT. It yields the protein CAGRGGDEKLFF. Full variable domain (missing parts from reference TRBV9 and TRBJ1-4): DSGVTQTPKHLITATGQRVTLRCSPRSGDLSVYWYQQSLDQGLQFLIQYYNGEERAKGNILERFSAQQFPDLHSELNLSSLELGDSALYFCAGRGGDEKLFFGSGTQLSVL.

This clone has just a few counts. The V call is TRBV18, the J call TRBJ2-7; D is perhaps TRBD1 (6 bases). The CDR3 loop spans 14 amino acids. Looked up from germline, CDR1 is KGHSH and CDR2 is LQKENI. V lost 4 bases, J lost 4 bases, and 14 bases lay in between. The CDR3 region is CASSLGAQTYEQYF. Written as DNA, the CDR3 is TGTGCCAGCTCACTGGGGGCGCAGACTTACGAGCAGTACTTC.

The rearrangement uses TRBV30 and TRBJ1-5; 7 bases are a match to TRBD1. Per the germline V gene, CDR1 is GTSNPN and CDR2 is SVGIG (reference sequence). The ends lost 3 bases at V and 8 bases at J; junction bases unmatched: 7. The CDR3 is 13 amino acids. For the CDR3, the DNA is TGTGCCTGGAGCTGGAAGGGGGCCAAGCCCCAGCATTTT. The encoded protein is CAWSWKGAKPQHF.

The chain links TRBV5-1 to TRBJ1-1; D gene uncertain. The V end lost 4 bases, the J end lost 1 base, and 11 bases lay between the germline ends. The germline V gene encodes CDR1 SGHRS and CDR2 YFSETQ. The CDR3 has 14 residues. The CDR3 DNA is TGCGCCAGCAGCCGGACTCCTCAGAACACTGAAGCTTTCTTT. Translated: CASSRTPQNTEAFF.